The 6 T cell receptor beta chains listed next were all sequenced from one sample in a study of T-cell reconstitution after alpha-beta-depleted transplantation in children. Unique molecular identifiers tagged the TCRbeta library. Each CDR3 protein gets one entry after TCRdb re-called the PCR reads with MiXCR. The sample consists of fewer than 400,000 distinct CDR3 sequences, around 25% of them appearing once. The sequencing used PBMCs, mostly from graft donor cells, collected 180 days after TCRalphabeta/CD19-depleted stem cell transplant. The receptors were sampled from a male patient under 18 who had a stem cell transplant for acute lymphoblastic leukemia, so the T cells may come from the graft donor.

This sequence joins TRBV9 and TRBJ2-1; possibly TRBD1 for D (5 bases). Looked up from germline, CDR1 is SGDLS and CDR2 is YYNGEE. The CDR3 has 16 residues. Trimming took off 0 bases at V and 0 bases at J, with 10 bases between the two ends. The CDR3 DNA is TGTGCCAGCAGCGTAGATGGACAAATCTCCTACAATGAGCAGTTCTTC. Protein product: CASSVDGQISYNEQFF.

This clonotype was seen only a few times. The chain couples TRBV2 to TRBJ2-5; TRBD2 aligns across 12 bases. The CDR3 runs 17 residues. V trimming: 0 bases; J trimming: 5 bases; junction bases outside the gene matches: 7. Per germline, CDR1 SNHLY and CDR2 FYNNEI. CDR3 in amino acids: CASSEALTSGSQETQYF. For the CDR3, the DNA is TGTGCCAGCAGTGAAGCGCTGACTAGCGGGAGTCAGGAGACCCAGTACTTC.

This clonotype was seen more than once but under ten times. V and J are TRBV5-6 and TRBJ2-7, with D unclear. This CDR3 comprises 15 residues. V was trimmed by 4 bases and J by 4 bases, leaving 18 bases between them. CDR1 is SGHDT and CDR2 is YYEEEE in the germline V gene. CDR3 bases: TGTGCCAGCAGCACCCCAGCTGTACGGGTTTACGAGCAGTACTTC. Protein sequence: CASSTPAVRVYEQYF.

The rearrangement joins TRBV5-1 to TRBJ2-1, with 7 bases identical to TRBD2. Germline assignment: CDR1 SGHRS and CDR2 YFSETQ. J was trimmed by 9 bases and V by 4 bases; bases with no gene match: 19. The CDR3 sequence is 17 residues long. The CDR3: CASSPPRAGAIVVEQFF. Written as DNA, the CDR3 is TGCGCCAGCAGCCCCCCCAGGGCGGGAGCTATCGTGGTTGAGCAGTTCTTC.

This clonotype was seen many times. This rearrangement joins TRBV5-5 to TRBJ2-3; 10 bases map to TRBD2. Germline CDR1 and CDR2: SGHKS and YYEKEE (reference sequence). Unmatched junction bases numbered 7, after V lost 0 bases and J lost 0 bases. This CDR3 spans 18 amino acids. CDR3 DNA sequence: TGTGCCAGCAGCTTGGTTAGCGGGAGGTGGGAAAGCACAGATACGCAGTATTTT. Translated: CASSLVSGRWESTDTQYF.

The table lists this clonotype with a few counts. The chain joins TRBV5-1 to TRBJ2-4; possibly TRBD1 or TRBD2 for D (5 bases each). V was shortened by 4 bases and J by 2 bases, with 16 bases between the two germline ends. CDR3 size: 16 residues. CDR1 SGHRS and CDR2 YFSETQ come from the germline V gene. The CDR3 loop reads CASSPRTGTPKNIQYF. CDR3 DNA: TGCGCCAGCAGCCCACGGACCGGGACGCCCAAAAACATTCAGTACTTC.